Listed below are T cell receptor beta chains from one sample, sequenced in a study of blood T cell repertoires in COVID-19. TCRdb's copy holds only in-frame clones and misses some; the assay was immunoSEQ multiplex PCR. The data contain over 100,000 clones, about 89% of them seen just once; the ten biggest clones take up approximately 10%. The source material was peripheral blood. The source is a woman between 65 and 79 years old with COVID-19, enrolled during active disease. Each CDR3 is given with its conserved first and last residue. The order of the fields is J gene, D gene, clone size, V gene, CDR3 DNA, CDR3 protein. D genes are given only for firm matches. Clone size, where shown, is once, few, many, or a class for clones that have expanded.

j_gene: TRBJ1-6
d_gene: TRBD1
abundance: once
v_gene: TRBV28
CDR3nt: TGTGCCAGCAGTTTGGGACAGGTTTATAATTCACCCCTCCACTTT
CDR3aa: CASSLGQVYNSPLHF

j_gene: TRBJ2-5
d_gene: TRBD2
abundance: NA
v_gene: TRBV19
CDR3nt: TGTGCCAGTAGTGTGACTAGCGTCAAATTCCAAGAGACCCAGTACTTC
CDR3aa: CASSVTSVKFQETQYF

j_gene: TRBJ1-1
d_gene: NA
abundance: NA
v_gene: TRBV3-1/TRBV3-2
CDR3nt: TGTGCCAGCAGCGTTACAGCGAACACTGAAGCTTTCTTT
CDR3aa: CASSVTANTEAFF

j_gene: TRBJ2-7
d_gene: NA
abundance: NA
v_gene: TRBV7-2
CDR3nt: TGTGCCAGCAGCGTAGACGGGGGTTCTAGCTCCTACGAGCAGTACTTC
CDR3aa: CASSVDGGSSSYEQYF

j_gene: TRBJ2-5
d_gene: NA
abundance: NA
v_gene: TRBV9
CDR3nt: TGTGCCAGCAGCGTAGGGGGCTTTCGGGAGACCCAGTACTTC
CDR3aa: CASSVGGFRETQYF

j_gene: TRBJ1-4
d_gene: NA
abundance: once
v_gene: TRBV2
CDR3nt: TGTGCCAGCAAGCAGGGGTTGGCTAATGAAAAACTGTTTTTT
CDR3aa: CASKQGLANEKLFF

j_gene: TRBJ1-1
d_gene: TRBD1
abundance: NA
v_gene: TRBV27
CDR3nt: TGTGCCACACGGTCCCAGGGGGCGCGCGGCACTGAAGCTTTCTTT
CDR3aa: CATRSQGARGTEAFF

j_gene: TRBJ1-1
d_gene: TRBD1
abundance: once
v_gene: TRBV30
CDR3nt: TGTGCCTGGAGTGTAGGGACAGAGGCTTTCTTT
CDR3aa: CAWSVGTEAFF

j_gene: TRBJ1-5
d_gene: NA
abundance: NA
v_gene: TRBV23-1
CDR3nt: TGCGCCAGCAGTCAACAATGGTCAGGACTCAATAGCAATCAGCCCCAGCATTTT
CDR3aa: CASSQQWSGLNSNQPQHF

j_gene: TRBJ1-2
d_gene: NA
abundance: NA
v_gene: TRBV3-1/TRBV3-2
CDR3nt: TGTGCCAGCAGCCACCCGGGAGGCTATGGCTACACCTTC
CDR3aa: CASSHPGGYGYTF

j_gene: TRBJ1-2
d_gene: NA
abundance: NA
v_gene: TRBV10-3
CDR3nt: TGTGCCATCAGGCCGGACACGCCCTATGGCTACACCTTC
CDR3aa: CAIRPDTPYGYTF

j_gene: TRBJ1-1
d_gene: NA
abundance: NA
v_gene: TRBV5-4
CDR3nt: TGTGCCAGCAGCCTTGGGGGGGAGGTGGTGAACACTGAAGCTTTCTTT
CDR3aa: CASSLGGEVVNTEAFF

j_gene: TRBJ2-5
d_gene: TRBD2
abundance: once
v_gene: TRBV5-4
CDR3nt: TGTGCCAGCAGCATTATACTAGCGGGGGGGCGGGAGACCCAGTACTTC
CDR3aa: CASSIILAGGRETQYF

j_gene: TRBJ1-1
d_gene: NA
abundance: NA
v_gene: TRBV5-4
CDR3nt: TGTGCCAGCAGCTTGGGACCTTTGGCAGGGTTTAACACTGAAGCTTTCTTT
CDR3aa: CASSLGPLAGFNTEAFF

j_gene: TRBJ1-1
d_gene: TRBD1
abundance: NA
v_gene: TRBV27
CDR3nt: TGTGCCAGCAGTTTAGGAATGGGACAGGGGGCAAAGGGGAACACTGAAGCTTTCTTT
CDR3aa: CASSLGMGQGAKGNTEAFF

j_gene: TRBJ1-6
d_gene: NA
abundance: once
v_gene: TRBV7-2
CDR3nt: TGTGCCAGCAGCCTCAGGGAAAATAATTCACCCCTCCACTTT
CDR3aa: CASSLRENNSPLHF

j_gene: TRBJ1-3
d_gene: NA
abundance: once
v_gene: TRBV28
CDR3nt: TGTGCCAGCAGCCGTACAGGAAGCTCTGGAAACACCATATATTTT
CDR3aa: CASSRTGSSGNTIYF

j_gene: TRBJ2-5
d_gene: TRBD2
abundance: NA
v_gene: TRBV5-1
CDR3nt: TGCGCCAGCAGCCGGGGGAGCGGGGGGCCGGAGGAGACCCAGTACTTC
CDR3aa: CASSRGSGGPEETQYF